This is a list of T cell receptor beta chains from one sample in a study of cytomegalovirus exposure and HLA in healthy donors. Assay: immunoSEQ multiplex PCR; the TCRdb copy retains only in-frame clones and omits some. Among about 250,000 clones listed, 85% to 90% were seen once. The sample comprised PBMCs. These receptors were obtained from a man younger than 35 in good health and CMV-seronegative. Both conserved end residues are part of each CDR3. Fields, in order: V gene, CDR3 protein.

TRBV10-1,CASSESNQGAFF
TRBV28,CASISTGAETQYF
TRBV6-1,CASRGDRGLFEQYF
TRBV18,CASSPQASAGYEQYF
TRBV5-4,CASSGQGDMQETQYF
TRBV5-1,CASSLWRDPQETQYF
TRBV19,CASSIDRGILDPSYNEQFF
TRBV29-1,CSVEGGQGIYEQFF
TRBV30,CAWSKGKSTYSNQPQHF
TRBV19,CASIGVGLADNEQFF
TRBV5-6,CASSFSAGIEAFF
TRBV7-2,CASSSETVSYEQYF
TRBV7-8,CASSLDSGGGSYEQYF
TRBV25-1,CASSDPGGANTGELFF
TRBV7-2,CASSLAEAYEQYF
TRBV4-3,CASSQYDRRTETQYF
TRBV10-3,CAISEGRGASTDTQYF
TRBV19,CASSMGRGATEAFF
TRBV19,CASSIDWTSNNEQFF
TRBV6-6,CASSSTGLADNEQFF
TRBV6-5,CASSYLQFNEKLFF
TRBV2,CASSLRTSGGVDTQYF
TRBV2,CASSVDRSGLETQYF
TRBV27,CASSSQGALRSYTF
TRBV2,CASSEGGTLRNIQYF
TRBV6-1,CASSEATGITYEQYF
TRBV7-9,CASSPLLDGYTF
TRBV27,CASSRTSSEQFF
TRBV19,CASSIYTPSYEQYF